Here is one TCR beta chain with its context. The method was immunoSEQ multiplex PCR; TCRdb's version includes in-frame clones alone and lacks a portion of them. The profile shows 130,000 or so clones, approximately 68% of them singletons. Between the trimmed V and J ends, which lost 5 bases and 0 bases, there was a span of 8 bases. The CDR3 is made up of 14 amino acids. Germline V CDR1 and CDR2: SGHVS, FNYEAQ. This entry is derived from a study of blood T cell repertoires in COVID-19. The TCR comes from an older woman with acute or convalescent COVID-19. The J gene is TRBJ1-3, the V gene TRBV7-6; D not resolved. Source material: peripheral blood. CDR3 loop: CASSPVGSGNTIYF. In nucleotides, the CDR3 is TGTGCCAGCAGCCCCGTCGGCTCTGGAAACACCATATATTTT.